What follows are 28 T cell receptor beta chains derived from one specimen sequenced in a study of CD8+CD57+ T cells in acquired aplastic anemia. The template for TCR beta VDJ and CDR3 sequence profiling was genomic DNA. A single record per CDR3 protein comes from TCRdb applying MiXCR to the reads. The profile covers 250,000 to 350,000 distinct CDR3 sequences, with about 56% appearing a single time and less than 9.5% taken by the ten largest. The specimen sequenced was sorted CD4+, CD8+, or CD8+CD57+ T cells (not recorded which) from PBMCs. All receptors come from a human donor with severe aplastic anemia or a healthy control (not recorded which).

This chain joins TRBV12-3 or TRBV12-4 and TRBJ1-1; D is undetermined. This CDR3 comprises 12 residues. Trimming cost V 6 bases and J 0 bases, with 5 bases left between them. The CDR3 bases are TGTGCCAGCAGCAATCTGAACACTGAAGCTTTCTTT. It codes for CASSNLNTEAFF.

CDR3 amino acids: CASSSGNRAMRYTF. CDR3 nucleotides: TGTGCCAGCAGTTCGGGTAACAGGGCGATGCGCTACACCTTC. The chain employs TRBV6-2 or TRBV6-3 and TRBJ1-2; D may be TRBD1 (6 bases). V lost 4 bases, J lost 9 bases, and 18 bases lay in between. CDR3 length equals 14 residues. Germline CDR1 reads MNHEY; CDR2 reads SVGEGT.

The chain recombines TRBV11-2 with TRBJ1-6, with a possible D match to TRBD1 (5 bases). Trimming shortened V by 4 bases and J by 8 bases, and 15 bases separated the two germline ends. The germline gives CDR1 SGHAT, CDR2 FQNNGV. The CDR3 has 15 amino acids. CDR3 coding DNA: TGTGCCAGCAGCTCCATCCGGGACGGGTATTCACCCCTCCACTTT. The encoded protein is CASSSIRDGYSPLHF. Drawing the rest from reference TRBV11-2 and TRBJ1-6, the complete variable domain is EAGVAQSPRYKIIEKRQSVAFWCNPISGHATLYWYQQILGQGPKLLIQFQNNGVVDDSQLPKDRFSAERLKGVDSTLKIQPAKLEDSAVYLCASSSIRDGYSPLHFGNGTRLTVT.

V usage is TRBV4-3 and J usage is TRBJ2-7; tentative D call: TRBD2 (6 bases). The V end lost 1 base, the J end lost 3 bases, and 10 bases lay between the germline ends. The CDR3 covers 14 residues. CDR1 and CDR2 from the germline V gene are LGHNA and YSLEER. The CDR3 nucleotides are TGCGCCAGCAGCCAAGCTCGGGGGAACTACGAGCAGTACTTC. Translated, it gives CASSQARGNYEQYF.

This clonotype was seen a few times. The gene calls are TRBV18 and TRBJ2-5; the D gene is possibly TRBD1 (6 bases). CDR1 and CDR2 (germline): KGHSH, LQKENI. The V end was cut by 3 bases, the J end by 5 bases, with 16 bases between. The CDR3 consists of 15 residues. This CDR3 is CASSPNLGGRETQYF. In DNA, the CDR3 is TGTGCCAGCTCACCCAACCTTGGGGGCCGGGAGACCCAGTACTTC.

This chain connects TRBV25-1 to TRBJ1-1; TRBD1 is a possible D gene (5 bases). CDR3 length: 15 residues. From germline, CDR1 is MGHDK and CDR2 SYGVNS. The ends were cut back, 1 base at V and 0 bases at J, with 9 bases in the middle. CDR3 residues: CASSEWGVMNTEAFF. The DNA of the CDR3 is TGTGCCAGCAGTGAATGGGGGGTGATGAACACTGAAGCTTTCTTT.

V usage is TRBV20-1 and J usage is TRBJ2-1, with 10 bases matching TRBD1. Germline lookup yields CDR1 DFQATT and CDR2 SNEGSKA (reference sequence). After removal of 2 bases from V and 3 bases from J, the junction contained 4 bases not matched to a gene. The CDR3 length is 15 residues. CDR3 region: CSARRWTGGYNEQFF. CDR3 DNA: TGCAGTGCTAGAAGATGGACAGGGGGCTACAATGAGCAGTTCTTC.

The V call is TRBV7-3, the J call TRBJ2-7; 9 bases map to TRBD1. The germline CDR1 and CDR2 sequences are SGHTA and FQGTGA. The junction had 8 bases not matched to a gene; V was cut back by 2 bases and J by 3 bases. This CDR3 comprises 16 residues. The CDR3 DNA sequence: TGTGCCAGCAGCTTATTCGCCGTGGGACAGGGCTACGAGCAGTACTTC. The encoded protein is CASSLFAVGQGYEQYF.

The rearrangement uses TRBV9 and TRBJ1-4; the D gene is possibly TRBD1 (6 bases). The ends were cut back, 3 bases at V and 9 bases at J, with 12 bases in the middle. This CDR3 region has 13 residues. The germline V gene encodes CDR1 SGDLS and CDR2 YYNGEE. DNA of the CDR3: TGTGCCAGCAGCGGAGGGGGGGACAAAAAACTGTTTTTT. This sequence encodes CASSGGGDKKLFF.

V gene TRBV5-6 combines with J gene TRBJ2-3, with D possibly matching TRBD2 (6 bases). CDR3 size: 16 residues. Germline CDR1 reads SGHDT; CDR2 reads YYEEEE. Between the trimmed V and J ends, which lost 1 base and 0 bases, there was a span of 12 bases. As DNA, the CDR3 is TGTGCCAGCAGCTTGTACGTGGGAGGAAGCACAGATACGCAGTATTTT. Encoded protein: CASSLYVGGSTDTQYF.

This clonotype was observed at least ten times. This rearrangement joins TRBV9 to TRBJ2-5; D not resolved. CDR1 is SGDLS and CDR2 is YYNGEE in the germline V gene. CDR3 length equals 13 residues. The V end lost 0 bases, the J end lost 3 bases, and 6 bases lay between the germline ends. The CDR3 DNA reads as TGTGCCAGCAGCGTAGGACCGGAAGAGACCCAGTACTTC. This codes for CASSVGPEETQYF.

V is TRBV15 and J is TRBJ2-3, with D maybe TRBD1 (6 bases). V lost 4 bases, J lost 4 bases, and 15 bases lay in between. Germline CDR1 and CDR2: LNHNV and YYDKDF (reference sequence). This CDR3 spans 15 amino acids. CDR3 bases: TGTGCCACCAGCATCCGGGACACGGAGGCAGATACGCAGTATTTT. This codes for CATSIRDTEADTQYF.

V gene TRBV2 combines with J gene TRBJ2-1; 10 nucleotides line up with TRBD2. Per germline, CDR1 SNHLY and CDR2 FYNNEI. V lost 3 bases to trimming and J lost 2 bases; unmatched junction nucleotides: 4. This CDR3 spans 16 amino acids. CDR3 in DNA: TGTGCCAGCAGTGATCCAGGACTAGCGGCCTACAATGAGCAGTTCTTC. Amino acids: CASSDPGLAAYNEQFF.

In its sample, this clonotype was seen many times. V gene TRBV20-1 combines with J gene TRBJ1-1; D ambiguous. The CDR3 consists of 11 residues. Trimming stripped 8 bases from V and 3 bases from J, with 10 bases between. CDR1 and CDR2 (germline): DFQATT, SNEGSKA (reference sequence). For the CDR3, the DNA is TGCAGTCCCGGCAGGTACACTGAAGCTTTCTTT. Its protein is CSPGRYTEAFF.

The chain joins TRBV19 to TRBJ2-1; 9 nucleotides agree with TRBD1. The CDR3 extends over 15 amino acids. The trim removed 6 bases at V and 1 base at J, leaving 4 bases unmatched. Germline assignment: CDR1 LNHDA and CDR2 SQIVND (reference sequence). CDR3: CASRDRGPSYNEQFF. CDR3 in DNA: TGTGCCAGTAGGGACAGGGGCCCGTCCTACAATGAGCAGTTCTTC.

This clonotype showed up many times. The V and J genes are TRBV20-1 and TRBJ1-4; 9 bases are shared with TRBD1. The CDR3 sequence is 13 residues long. V lost 5 bases and J lost 8; bases outside the gene matches: 6. CDR1 and CDR2 (germline): DFQATT, SNEGSKA (reference sequence). This CDR3 is CSALDRGREKLFF. In DNA, the CDR3 is TGCAGTGCTCTGGACAGGGGAAGAGAAAAACTGTTTTTT.

The gene calls are TRBV20-1 and TRBJ2-3; D possibly matches TRBD1 or TRBD2 (5 bases each). CDR3 size: 13 residues. Trimming left V 5 bases short and J 6 bases short, with 15 bases between. Germline assignment: CDR1 DFQATT and CDR2 SNEGSKA (reference sequence). The CDR3 coding sequence is TGCAGTGCTGGGGACCCACCGTGGGATACGCAGTATTTT. It specifies CSAGDPPWDTQYF.

In this sample, this clonotype turned up many times. The chain links TRBV2 to TRBJ2-7; 13 positions agree with TRBD2. Germline V gene data show CDR1 as SNHLY and CDR2 as FYNNEI. The ends lost 6 bases at V and 5 bases at J; junction bases unmatched: 7. The CDR3 runs 15 residues. The CDR3 region is CASRPTSGGAHEQYF. The CDR3 nucleotides read TGTGCCAGCAGGCCCACTAGCGGGGGGGCCCACGAGCAGTACTTC. Full variable domain (missing parts from reference TRBV2 and TRBJ2-7): EPEVTQTPSHQVTQMGQEVILRCVPISNHLYFYWYRQILGQKVEFLVSFYNNEISEKSEIFDDQFSVERPDGSNFTLKIRSTKLEDSAMYFCASRPTSGGAHEQYFGPGTRLTVT.

The V and J genes are TRBV2 and TRBJ2-7; 9 positions agree with TRBD2. With V trimmed by 7 bases and J by 0 bases, 4 bases remained unmatched. The CDR3 covers 14 residues. Per germline, CDR1 SNHLY and CDR2 FYNNEI. Written as DNA, the CDR3 is TGTGCCAGCATGCCGGGACTAGCCTCCTACGAGCAGTACTTC. Residues: CASMPGLASYEQYF.

The sample holds many counts of this clonotype. The gene calls are TRBV7-6 and TRBJ2-7; D uncertain. Germline CDR1 and CDR2: SGHVS and FNYEAQ. With 2 bases removed from V and 4 bases from J, the gap between germline ends came to 9 bases. The CDR3 consists of 13 residues. For the CDR3, the DNA is TGTGCCAGCAGCTTATCCCAGCAGTACGAGCAGTACTTC. Protein sequence: CASSLSQQYEQYF.

There are many counts of this clonotype. The chain carries TRBV27 and TRBJ2-5, with 7 positions matching TRBD2. Germline V CDR1 and CDR2: MNHEY, SMNVEV (reference sequence). J was trimmed by 4 bases and V by 6 bases; bases with no gene match: 5. This CDR3 contains 13 residues. The CDR3 loop is CASSHTGGETQYF. CDR3 sequence (DNA): TGTGCCAGCAGCCATACGGGGGGAGAGACCCAGTACTTC.

The V gene is TRBV19, the J gene TRBJ2-1; D is perhaps TRBD1 (6 bases). Germline CDR1 LNHDA, CDR2 SQIVND (reference sequence). Trimming cost V 7 bases and J 8 bases, with 24 bases left between them. This CDR3 spans 16 amino acids. The CDR3, as DNA: TGTGCCAGTAAGGATATTGGGGGACACCGCTTCCATGAGCAGTTCTTC. It translates to CASKDIGGHRFHEQFF.

This clonotype appeared a single time. This chain links TRBV7-2 with TRBJ1-2; D gene uncertain. Deletions cut 4 bases from V and 0 bases from J, with 12 bases between. CDR1 is SGHTA and CDR2 is FQGNSA in the germline V gene. This CDR3 has 15 residues. CDR3 in DNA: TGTGCCAGCAGCTCAAATCCGGGTCCTAACTATGGCTACACCTTC. Residues: CASSSNPGPNYGYTF. Full variable domain (rest looked up from reference TRBV7-2 and TRBJ1-2): GAGVSQSPSNKVTEKGKDVELRCDPISGHTALYWYRQSLGQGLEFLIYFQGNSAPDKSGLPSDRFSAERTGGSVSTLTIQRTQQEDSAVYLCASSSNPGPNYGYTFGSGTRLTVV.

This clonotype has a count of ten or more. V and J are TRBV20-1 and TRBJ2-3; 9 bases agree with TRBD2. The CDR3 has 17 residues. Trimming removed 1 base from V and 1 base from J; junction bases left unmatched: 9. Germline lookup yields CDR1 DFQATT and CDR2 SNEGSKA (reference sequence). The CDR3: CSARVAGGRGGTDTQYF. CDR3 DNA: TGCAGTGCTAGAGTGGCGGGGGGGCGAGGGGGCACAGATACGCAGTATTTT.

This sequence joins TRBV7-9 and TRBJ1-1; a possible D gene is TRBD1 (5 bases). V dropped 5 bases and J dropped 5 bases, with 18 bases sitting between them. Germline lookup yields CDR1 SEHNR and CDR2 FQNEAQ (reference sequence). The CDR3 sequence is 15 residues long. CDR3 sequence: CASSQDIGAWTEAFF. The CDR3 DNA sequence: TGTGCCAGCAGCCAAGACATCGGGGCGTGGACTGAAGCTTTCTTT.

This clonotype was found many times. The V call is TRBV2, the J call TRBJ1-1; D unresolved. Trimming shortened V by 2 bases and J by 1 base, and 5 bases separated the two germline ends. CDR3 length: 13 amino acids. From germline, CDR1 is SNHLY and CDR2 FYNNEI. The CDR3 DNA sequence: TGTGCCAGCAGTGAATACAGGAACACTGAAGCTTTCTTT. Residues: CASSEYRNTEAFF.

Concerning this clonotype: Since no conserved phenylalanine or tryptophan closes the CDR3, a read error is the likely cause. The gene calls are TRBV4-2 and TRBJ1-1; D unclear. This CDR3 region has 14 residues. The germline gives CDR1 LGHNA, CDR2 YNFKEQ. V was pared by 0 bases and J by 5 bases, with 10 bases between. This chain's CDR3 is CASSQDTYGTEAFL. The CDR3 nucleotides read TGTGCCAGCAGCCAAGATACCTACGGAACTGAAGCTTTCCTT.

This clonotype was seen ten or more times. The CDR3 here is CASSVRIYTGELFF. In nucleotides, the CDR3 is TGTGCCAGCAGTGTGCGTATATACACCGGGGAGCTGTTTTTT. The chain carries TRBV6-5 and TRBJ2-2; D is uncertain. This CDR3 has 14 amino acids. The V end lost 5 bases, the J end lost 3 bases, and 10 bases lay between the germline ends. Germline CDR1 reads MNHEY; CDR2 reads SVGAGI.